The 30 T cell receptor beta chains given below trace back to one sample, sequenced in a study of blood T cell repertoires in COVID-19. Produced via immunoSEQ multiplex PCR; TCRdb's table is partial and in-frame only. The repertoire has some 260,000 clones, around four fifths of them found once; the top ten carry roughly 4%. Material: peripheral blood. The origin of the receptors is a woman between 40 and 50 years old with active or convalescent COVID-19.

The chain has TRBV5-1 and TRBJ2-3; a possible D gene is TRBD1 (5 bases). This CDR3 has 12 amino acids. CDR1 and CDR2 (germline): SGHRS, YFSETQ. V lost 4 bases to trimming and J lost 10 bases, with 13 bases between them. Written as DNA, the CDR3 is TGCGCCAGCAGCCAGATGCAAGGGGCGCAGTATTTT. This translates into CASSQMQGAQYF.

The J gene is TRBJ2-1, the V gene TRBV5-4; 8 bases match TRBD2. The V gene end was trimmed by 0 bases and the J gene end by 2 bases; junction bases not matched to a gene: 1. This CDR3 is built from 15 residues. Germline CDR1 and CDR2: SGHNT and YYREEE (reference sequence). The chain's CDR3 is CASSLAGGAYNEQFF. For the CDR3, the DNA is TGTGCCAGCAGCTTGGCCGGGGGGGCCTACAATGAGCAGTTCTTC.

The chain is built from TRBV2 and TRBJ1-5; 8 bases are shared with TRBD1. The CDR3 has 15 residues. The V and J ends lost 3 bases and 9 bases, in that order; junction bases with no gene match: 10. CDR1 and CDR2 (germline): SNHLY, FYNNEI. CDR3 residues: CASSDGQGVSTPQHF. The CDR3 region has the DNA TGTGCCAGCAGTGACGGACAGGGAGTAAGTACGCCCCAGCATTTT.

This clone was detected only once. The chain joins TRBV28 to TRBJ1-2; TRBD1 agrees at 9 bases. Germline loops: CDR1 MDHEN, CDR2 SYDVKM. After removal of 2 bases from V and 5 bases from J, the junction contained 6 bases not matched to a gene. This CDR3 region has 15 residues. Here the CDR3 reads CASSLLPGQGYGYTF. CDR3 DNA sequence: TGTGCCAGCAGTTTACTCCCGGGACAGGGTTATGGCTACACCTTC.

The V call is TRBV12-3 or TRBV12-4, the J call TRBJ1-1; D is unclear. V was pared by 9 bases and J by 1 base, with 12 bases between. The CDR3 is made up of 13 amino acids. CDR3 in DNA: TGTGCCAGGGTCGGCGGTCCGAACACTGAAGCTTTCTTT. This encodes CARVGGPNTEAFF.

V gene TRBV9 combines with J gene TRBJ1-6; 7 nucleotides match TRBD1. In germline, CDR1 is SGDLS, CDR2 YYNGEE. The CDR3 totals 15 residues. The J segment lost 10 bases and the V segment lost 0 bases, leaving 7 bases of the junction unmatched. CDR3 in amino acids: CASSVGQGSSSPLHF. Here the CDR3 DNA reads TGTGCCAGCAGCGTAGGACAGGGATCGAGCTCACCCCTCCACTTT.

As regards this clone: One junction end does not reproduce the germline sequence, and a read error may be involved. V gene TRBV2 combines with J gene TRBJ1-2; a weak D match, TRBD1 (5 bases). Germline V gene data show CDR1 as SNHLY and CDR2 as FYNNEI. This CDR3 is 12 amino acids long. The CDR3 region is CASSEAGPLVNF. CDR3 DNA: TGTGCCAGCAGTGAGGCGGGGCCCCTGGTCAACTTC.

The V and J genes are TRBV18 and TRBJ1-5; 8 bases align to TRBD1. The germline CDR1 and CDR2 sequences are KGHSH and LQKENI. CDR3 length: 15 amino acids. The J segment lost 5 bases and the V segment lost 2 bases, leaving 5 bases of the junction unmatched. The CDR3: CASSPGGQGYQPQHF. In DNA, the CDR3 is TGTGCCAGCTCACCAGGTGGACAGGGTTATCAGCCCCAGCATTTT.

Only one count was recorded for this clone. The rearrangement links TRBV5-4 to TRBJ2-2; 8 bases fit TRBD1. Germline V gives CDR1 SGHNT, CDR2 YYREEE (reference sequence). V shed 4 bases and J 6 bases; nucleotides not matched to a gene: 8. This CDR3 is built from 15 residues. The CDR3 reads CASSPGQGASGELFF. The CDR3 DNA reads TGTGCCAGCAGCCCCGGGCAGGGGGCTTCCGGGGAGCTGTTTTTT.

The J gene is TRBJ2-2, the V gene TRBV7-3, with 9 bases lining up with TRBD2. The CDR3 runs to 15 residues. J was trimmed by 8 bases and V by 8 bases; bases with no gene match: 12. CDR1 and CDR2 from the germline V gene are SGHTA and FQGTGA. CDR3 DNA: TGTGCCAGCGGCGGGGCGGGGGGGCCGGAGGGGGAGCTGTTTTTT. Amino acids: CASGGAGGPEGELFF.

The V call is TRBV6-5, the J call TRBJ1-5; tentatively, D is TRBD1 (5 bases). This CDR3 comprises 12 residues. Trimming stripped 6 bases from V and 7 bases from J, with 10 bases between. Germline-derived CDR1 and CDR2 are MNHEY and SVGAGI. The CDR3: CASRETVQPQHF. DNA of the CDR3: TGTGCCAGCAGGGAGACAGTGCAGCCCCAGCATTTT.

The chain has TRBV5-1 and TRBJ1-1, with TRBD1 as a possible D gene (5 bases). This CDR3 contains 15 residues. V was pared by 1 base and J by 0 bases, with 10 bases between. The germline V gene has CDR1 SGHRS and CDR2 YFSETQ. CDR3: CASSLWGEVNTEAFF. The CDR3 DNA follows: TGCGCCAGCAGCTTGTGGGGGGAAGTGAACACTGAAGCTTTCTTT.

The chain carries TRBV18 and TRBJ1-2; 7 nucleotides match TRBD1. Trimming at V came to 2 bases and at J to 7 bases, leaving 19 bases not matched to a gene. Germline-derived CDR1 and CDR2 are KGHSH and LQKENI. This CDR3 spans 18 amino acids. CDR3 bases: TGTGCCAGCTCACCAGCCCGGACAGGCCCTGGGGGGAATGGTGGCTACACCTTC. It encodes CASSPARTGPGGNGGYTF.

This chain links TRBV19 with TRBJ2-5, with 8 bases that match TRBD1. Germline V lookup: CDR1 LNHDA, CDR2 SQIVND (reference sequence). The CDR3 has 13 residues. Trimming took 6 bases from V and 5 from J; bases not matched to a gene: 5. DNA of the CDR3: TGTGCCAGTAGCGGGACAGGAACCGAGACCCAGTACTTC. Translating it yields CASSGTGTETQYF.

The J gene is TRBJ1-3, the V gene TRBV19; D possibly corresponds to TRBD1 (5 bases). CDR1 LNHDA and CDR2 SQIVND come from the germline V gene (reference sequence). The CDR3 contains 16 residues. Trimming removed 5 bases from V and 2 bases from J, with 16 bases in between. The DNA of the CDR3 is TGTGCCAGTAGTGTTTCTAGGGGTGCTGCTGGAAACACCATATATTTT. This sequence encodes CASSVSRGAAGNTIYF.

J is TRBJ2-2 and V is TRBV5-1; 9 nucleotides match TRBD2. J was trimmed by 5 bases and V by 1 base; bases with no gene match: 15. The germline gives CDR1 SGHRS, CDR2 YFSETQ. The CDR3 length is 19 residues. DNA of the CDR3: TGCGCCAGCAGCTTGATCAAGCGGGGGGCCTTTTCGGGGACCGGGGAGCTGTTTTTT. It translates to CASSLIKRGAFSGTGELFF.

This clone was counted at least ten times. J is TRBJ2-7 and V is TRBV6-5; 8 positions agree with TRBD2. There are 14 residues in the CDR3. Germline CDR1 and CDR2: MNHEY and SVGAGI. The V gene end was trimmed by 5 bases and the J gene end by 3 bases; junction bases not matched to a gene: 6. As DNA, the CDR3 is TGTGCCAGCAGTCAACGGGAGGGGCTCTACGAGCAGTACGTC. It is translated as CASSQREGLYEQYV.

For this clone: Other DNA sequences of this sample code for an identical CDR3. J is TRBJ1-4 and V is TRBV9, with D perhaps matching TRBD1 (6 bases). Germline assignment: CDR1 SGDLS and CDR2 YYNGEE. Trimming pared 2 bases from V and 5 bases from J, leaving 13 bases between. CDR3 length equals 15 residues. The CDR3, as DNA: TGTGCCAGCAGCGTTACAGGGACGGTGAATGAAAAACTGTTTTTT. It yields the protein CASSVTGTVNEKLFF. The variable domain in full, with the rest retrieved from reference TRBV9 and TRBJ1-4, is DSGVTQTPKHLITATGQRVTLRCSPRSGDLSVYWYQQSLDQGLQFLIQYYNGEERAKGNILERFSAQQFPDLHSELNLSSLELGDSALYFCASSVTGTVNEKLFFGSGTQLSVL.

The V and J genes are TRBV6-5 and TRBJ2-1; D possibly corresponds to TRBD1 (7 bases). The CDR3 is made up of 15 amino acids. CDR1 is MNHEY and CDR2 is SVGAGI in the germline V gene. The V end lost 2 bases, the J end lost 5 bases, and 13 bases lay between the germline ends. DNA of the CDR3: TGTGCCAGCAGTTACGCCAGGGGGGTCCACAATGAGCAGTTCTTC. The encoded protein is CASSYARGVHNEQFF.

This chain connects TRBV7-8 to TRBJ1-1; D not certain. From germline, CDR1 is SGHVS and CDR2 FQNEAQ. Trimming pared 6 bases from V and 5 bases from J, leaving 13 bases between. The CDR3 covers 13 residues. Written as DNA, the CDR3 is TGTGCCAGCAGTGGAGCCAGGAGGACTGAAGCTTTCTTT. Translating gives CASSGARRTEAFF. Full variable domain (outside the CDR3, taken from reference TRBV7-8 and TRBJ1-1): GAGVSQSPRYKVAKRGQDVALRCDPISGHVSLFWYQQALGQGPEFLTYFQNEAQLDKSGLPSDRFFAERPEGSVSTLKIQRTQQEDSAVYLCASSGARRTEAFFGQGTRLTVV.

This chain joins TRBV28 and TRBJ1-4, with D possibly matching TRBD1 (6 bases). The CDR3 covers 17 residues. In germline, CDR1 is MDHEN, CDR2 SYDVKM. Deletions cut 5 bases from V and 8 bases from J, with 24 bases between. The CDR3 DNA follows: TGTGCCAGCAGTCCAAGGCCCAGGGGTGGGGTGAAAGAAAAACTGTTTTTT. Protein: CASSPRPRGGVKEKLFF.

V usage is TRBV5-1 and J usage is TRBJ2-3; the match to TRBD1 covers 9 bases. From germline, CDR1 is SGHRS and CDR2 YFSETQ. The V gene end was trimmed by 1 base and the J gene end by 1 base; junction bases not matched to a gene: 4. The CDR3 is made up of 16 amino acids. CDR3 DNA: TGCGCCAGCAGCTTGCCCCGGGACAGGGGCACAGATACGCAGTATTTT. Protein product: CASSLPRDRGTDTQYF.

The chain joins TRBV19 to TRBJ1-3, with 7 bases that match TRBD1. CDR3 length equals 14 residues. V dropped 10 bases and J dropped 4; count of bases not matched to a gene: 10. Looked up from germline, CDR1 is LNHDA and CDR2 is SQIVND (reference sequence). In DNA form, the CDR3 reads TGTGCCACCTCCATTCGGGACAGAGGAAACACCATATATTTT. It translates to CATSIRDRGNTIYF.

The chain couples TRBV2 to TRBJ1-4; D ambiguous. The CDR3 totals 13 residues. V lost 8 bases and J lost 2, with 9 bases in between. Germline V gene sequence: CDR1 SNHLY, CDR2 FYNNEI. CDR3 sequence (DNA): TGTGCCAGCGAGAGGGATACTAATGAAAAACTGTTTTTT. Translation: CASERDTNEKLFF.

This clone was detected only a few times. The V call is TRBV15, the J call TRBJ2-3, with 10 bases identical to TRBD2. This CDR3 is built from 16 residues. CDR1 and CDR2 (germline): LNHNV, YYDKDF (reference sequence). V trimming: 1 base; J trimming: 2 bases; junction bases outside the gene matches: 3. In DNA, the CDR3 is TGTGCCACCAGCAGAGCGACTAGCGGGCCCACAGATACGCAGTATTTT. This encodes CATSRATSGPTDTQYF.

This sequence joins TRBV6-1 and TRBJ1-6, with D unclear. The germline gives CDR1 MNHNS, CDR2 SASEGT. Trimming left V 3 bases short and J 6 bases short, with 12 bases between. The CDR3 has 15 amino acids. DNA for the CDR3: TGTGCCAGCAGTGATGATGGGAGGGCTAATTCACCCCTCCACTTT. It codes for CASSDDGRANSPLHF.

The chain links TRBV7-9 to TRBJ2-1; D is perhaps TRBD2 (5 bases). V lost 2 bases and J lost 4, with 6 bases in between. The CDR3 runs 13 residues. The germline CDR1 and CDR2 sequences are SEHNR and FQNEAQ (reference sequence). The CDR3 sequence: CASSLTGYNEQFF. The CDR3 DNA is TGTGCCAGCAGCTTAACGGGGTACAATGAGCAGTTCTTC.

This chain connects TRBV10-2 to TRBJ2-2; perhaps TRBD1 as D (6 bases). The CDR3 is 14 amino acids. V was cut by 6 bases and J by 1 base, with 9 bases left in between. Germline CDR1 and CDR2: WSHSY and SAAADI. As DNA, the CDR3 is TGCGCCAGCAGCTCGGACAGGAACACCGGGGAGCTGTTTTTT. It specifies CASSSDRNTGELFF.

This chain joins TRBV6-4 and TRBJ2-2, with 7 bases aligning to TRBD2. With 6 bases clipped from V and 5 bases from J, the junction kept 9 bases outside the gene matches. The CDR3 has 15 amino acids. CDR1 and CDR2 from the germline V gene are MRHNA and SNTAGT. The CDR3 loop reads CASSDQGRGTGELFF. The DNA of the CDR3 is TGTGCCAGCAGCGACCAAGGGCGGGGGACCGGGGAGCTGTTTTTT.

The chain combines TRBV14 with TRBJ1-4; D is undetermined. CDR1 SGHDN and CDR2 FVKESK come from the germline V gene. Trimming cost V 0 bases and J 3 bases, with 11 bases left between them. The CDR3 runs 16 residues. The chain's CDR3 is CASSQEAHSPNEKLFF. The CDR3, as DNA: TGTGCCAGCAGCCAAGAGGCGCACAGCCCTAATGAAAAACTGTTTTTT.